A single sample is the source of the 10 T cell receptor beta chains below, sequenced in a study of cytomegalovirus exposure and HLA in healthy donors. PCR primers comprised 60 Vbeta and 13 Jbeta primers. Sequencing used immunoSEQ multiplex PCR; TCRdb keeps in-frame clones, though not all of them. This sample has roughly 100,000 clones, with about 9.4% found just once. The sample comprised PBMCs. The source of these receptors is a middle-aged man in good health and CMV-seropositive.

This chain links TRBV10-3 with TRBJ2-2, with D unclear. Trimming pared 4 bases from V and 3 bases from J, leaving 15 bases between. Germline V gives CDR1 ENHRY, CDR2 SYGVKD. The CDR3 length is 16 residues. CDR3 amino acids: CAISGARITDTGELFF. DNA of the CDR3: TGTGCCATCAGTGGGGCAAGGATTACGGACACCGGGGAGCTGTTTTTT.

This clone was counted between two and nine times. This sample also contains other DNA sequences that code for the same CDR3. The chain links TRBV5-1 to TRBJ2-3; TRBD2 aligns across 14 bases. The CDR3 extends over 16 amino acids. Germline CDR1 SGHRS, CDR2 YFSETQ. V gave up 0 bases and J gave up 4 bases; unmatched junction bases: 1. The CDR3 spells CASSLGLAGGSDTQYF. The CDR3 DNA is TGCGCCAGCAGCTTGGGACTAGCGGGAGGGTCAGATACGCAGTATTTT.

The chain combines TRBV11-2 with TRBJ2-5, with TRBD2 identical over 13 bases. Trimming at V came to 3 bases and at J to 4 bases, leaving 2 bases not matched to a gene. Germline assignment: CDR1 SGHAT and CDR2 FQNNGV. This CDR3 contains 15 residues. The chain's CDR3 is CASSFTSGRGETQYF. CDR3 nucleotides: TGTGCCAGCAGCTTCACTAGCGGGAGGGGAGAGACCCAGTACTTC.

This chain links TRBV19 with TRBJ1-2; 9 bases are shared with TRBD1. J lost 1 base, V lost 8 bases, and 2 bases had no gene match. Germline loops: CDR1 LNHDA, CDR2 SQIVND (reference sequence). The CDR3 length is 13 residues. The DNA for the CDR3 is TGTGCCAGTTGGACAGGGGATAACTATGGCTACACCTTC. Encoded protein: CASWTGDNYGYTF.

The CDR3 reads CASSTYREEYSYEQYF. The DNA for the CDR3 is TGTGCCAGCAGCACCTACAGGGAAGAGTATAGCTACGAGCAGTACTTC. The chain links TRBV5-8 to TRBJ2-7, with D maybe TRBD1 (6 bases). The germline CDR1 and CDR2 sequences are SGHTS and YDEGEE. With 4 bases removed from V and 3 bases from J, the gap between germline ends came to 20 bases. The CDR3 has 16 residues.

This clone was seen a few times. The chain combines TRBV11-2 with TRBJ2-5; 7 nucleotides line up with TRBD1. CDR1 SGHAT and CDR2 FQNNGV come from the germline V gene. The CDR3 has 14 amino acids. After removal of 5 bases from V and 5 bases from J, the junction contained 8 bases not matched to a gene. In DNA form, the CDR3 reads TGTGCCAGCAGCCCACCGGGACAGAAGGAGACCCAGTACTTC. It encodes CASSPPGQKETQYF.

This clone was detected a few times. The chain joins TRBV18 to TRBJ1-2; D unclear. CDR3 length: 14 residues. V shed 5 bases and J shed 6 bases, with 16 bases lying between them. Germline V CDR1 and CDR2: KGHSH, LQKENI. The CDR3 DNA sequence: TGTGCCAGCTCATCGAGCGTAGGCATGGATGGCTACACCTTC. Translating gives CASSSSVGMDGYTF. Complete variable domain (other parts from reference TRBV18 and TRBJ1-2): NAGVMQNPRHLVRRRGQEARLRCSPMKGHSHVYWYRQLPEEGLKFMVYLQKENIIDESGMPKERFSAEFPKEGPSILRIQQVVRGDSAAYFCASSSSVGMDGYTFGSGTRLTVV.

V and J are TRBV5-5 and TRBJ2-7; weak D call: TRBD1 (5 bases). The CDR3 is 15 amino acids. V gave up 0 bases and J gave up 2 bases, with 12 bases separating them. Looked up from germline, CDR1 is SGHKS and CDR2 is YYEKEE (reference sequence). The CDR3 loop reads CASSLGAQGAYEQYF. CDR3 DNA sequence: TGTGCCAGCAGCTTGGGCGCCCAGGGCGCCTACGAGCAGTACTTC.

This clone came up a few times. CDR3 sequence (DNA): TGCGCCAGTGAAGACCGGGACAGGGGGACTCACGAGCAGTACTTC. Amino acid sequence: CASEDRDRGTHEQYF. The chain couples TRBV5-1 to TRBJ2-7; TRBD1 matches at 11 bases. The germline V gene encodes CDR1 SGHRS and CDR2 YFSETQ. The CDR3 consists of 15 residues. The junction had 12 bases not matched to a gene; V was cut back by 8 bases and J by 5 bases.

The J gene is TRBJ2-1, the V gene TRBV11-2; 8 bases align to TRBD1. Looked up from germline, CDR1 is SGHAT and CDR2 is FQNNGV. Trimming at V came to 5 bases and at J to 10 bases, leaving 19 bases not matched to a gene. The CDR3 runs 17 residues. The CDR3 region is CASSPHRDGQGPREQFF. The DNA for the CDR3 is TGTGCCAGCAGCCCCCACCGTGACGGACAGGGTCCACGCGAGCAGTTCTTC. The full variable domain, with the rest looked up from reference TRBV11-2 and TRBJ2-1, is EAGVAQSPRYKIIEKRQSVAFWCNPISGHATLYWYQQILGQGPKLLIQFQNNGVVDDSQLPKDRFSAERLKGVDSTLKIQPAKLEDSAVYLCASSPHRDGQGPREQFFGPGTRLTVL.